This T cell receptor (beta chain) was found in a study of blood T cells in healthy people across ages. The second PCR ran roughly 6 to 11 cycles with a sample-barcoded 5' primer and J-beta primers. Using its own MiXCR run on the 5' RACE reads, TCRdb lists one record per CDR3 protein. The sample contains hundreds of thousands of distinct CDR3 sequences, over 20% of which appear only once. The sample providers were healthy Caucasian people from Russia, aged roughly 6 to 95. Per sample, no less than 5.5 micrograms of total RNA were extracted. With V trimmed by 3 bases and J by 5 bases, 4 bases remained unmatched. The germline gives CDR1 KGHSH, CDR2 LQKENI. The CDR3 length is 15 residues. Study-level findings and limits: Long-lived donors carried more naive CD4+ cells and greater diversity than aged donors. The study found TCR beta diversity correlated strongly with naive T cell percentage.

A word on this clonotype: Its target is not known.

The origin of this receptor is a man aged 65-85 years in good health. This rearrangement joins TRBV18 to TRBJ2-1, with 10 bases matching TRBD2. Specimen: blood. CDR3 loop: CASSPGLATNNEQFF. Here the CDR3 DNA reads TGTGCCAGCTCACCGGGACTAGCGACCAACAATGAGCAGTTCTTC.